What follows are 17 T cell receptor beta chains derived from one specimen sequenced in a study of vaccination and CD4 T cells after COVID-19. The antigens these receptors bind are not known. Cultured CD4+ T-cell DNA underwent Oncomine TCR Beta short-read sequencing. Each CDR3 protein gets one entry after TCRdb re-called the PCR reads with MiXCR. The sample has roughly 6,600 distinct CDR3 sequences, about 45% seen once; the top ten hold around a quarter. Treatment specified: approximately nine-day PBMC culture with coronavirus spike peptide pools or control peptides (ViraFEST assay). Before the COVID-19 pandemic (2011-2018), CD4+ T cells were obtained from the unexposed donor. The source material was CD4+ T cells from blood, cultured in vitro. All receptors come from a human donor in good health.

In its sample, this clonotype ranks as medium-sized. This chain connects TRBV12-3 or TRBV12-4 to TRBJ1-1, with D uncertain. The CDR3 length is 13 residues. The V end was cut by 3 bases, the J end by 0 bases, with 5 bases between. In nucleotides, the CDR3 is TGTGCCAGCAGTTTTAACCTGAACACTGAAGCTTTCTTT. Translating gives CASSFNLNTEAFF.

This clonotype ranks as medium-sized. The chain is built from TRBV11-2 and TRBJ1-2, with TRBD1 matching 9 bases. Germline CDR1 and CDR2: SGHAT and FQNNGV. This CDR3 has 13 amino acids. The CDR3 nucleotides are TGTGCAGTTTGGGACAGGGAGGTGGGTGGCTACACCTTC. This gives the protein CAVWDREVGGYTF.

The chain recombines TRBV6-2 or TRBV6-3 with TRBJ2-5; 12 nucleotides line up with TRBD2. Germline CDR1 MNHEY, CDR2 SVGEGT. The CDR3 covers 14 residues. Unmatched junction bases numbered 4, after V lost 6 bases and J lost 5 bases. This CDR3 reads CASSPTSGGETQYF. CDR3 nucleotide sequence: TGTGCCAGCAGCCCGACTAGCGGGGGCGAGACCCAGTACTTC.

This clonotype was seen only a few times. The chain combines TRBV29-1 with TRBJ1-2, with 9 bases lining up with TRBD1. The germline CDR1 and CDR2 sequences are SQVTM and ANQGSEA. The CDR3 totals 14 residues. V was clipped by 2 bases and J by 7 bases; unmatched bases: 8. CDR3: CSVEHRGRFSGYTF. The CDR3 DNA reads as TGCAGCGTTGAACACAGGGGGCGCTTTTCTGGCTACACCTTC.

The genes are TRBV7-9 and TRBJ2-2, with D perhaps matching TRBD2 (6 bases). The CDR3 is 17 residues long. Trimming took off 1 base at V and 4 bases at J, with 16 bases between the two ends. Germline CDR1 SEHNR, CDR2 FQNEAQ (reference sequence). The CDR3 nucleotides read TGTGCCAGCAGCTTAGAGAGACTGGGAGGTTCCACCGGGGAGCTGTTTTTT. This codes for CASSLERLGGSTGELFF.

The rearrangement joins TRBV11-2 to TRBJ2-1; 8 nucleotides match TRBD1. Germline values: CDR1 SGHAT, CDR2 FQNNGV. This CDR3 has 15 amino acids. With 5 bases clipped from V and 10 bases from J, the junction kept 13 bases outside the gene matches. The CDR3 region is CASSPLAQGAGEQFF. The CDR3 region has the DNA TGTGCCAGCAGCCCCCTAGCGCAGGGGGCGGGGGAGCAGTTCTTC. The whole variable domain, remainder taken from reference TRBV11-2 and TRBJ2-1, is EAGVAQSPRYKIIEKRQSVAFWCNPISGHATLYWYQQILGQGPKLLIQFQNNGVVDDSQLPKDRFSAERLKGVDSTLKIQPAKLEDSAVYLCASSPLAQGAGEQFFGPGTRLTVL.

The chain is built from TRBV7-9 and TRBJ1-5, with 8 positions matching TRBD1. Unmatched junction bases numbered 11, after V lost 4 bases and J lost 6 bases. CDR1 is SEHNR, CDR2 FQNEAQ, per germline (reference sequence). The CDR3 is made up of 16 amino acids. The CDR3 sequence is CASSWGVGQGGQPQHF. The CDR3, as DNA: TGTGCCAGCAGCTGGGGGGTTGGACAGGGTGGTCAGCCCCAGCATTTT.

This rearrangement joins TRBV6-1 to TRBJ1-3, with D perhaps matching TRBD1 (5 bases). This CDR3 comprises 16 residues. V was clipped by 5 bases and J by 0 bases, with 14 bases between them. The germline V gene has CDR1 MNHNS and CDR2 SASEGT. The CDR3 bases are TGTGCCAGCAGTCCTCCCGGACACCTCTCTGGAAACACCATATATTTT. This gives the protein CASSPPGHLSGNTIYF.

The chain employs TRBV2 and TRBJ2-7; D gene uncertain. Germline CDR1 and CDR2: SNHLY and FYNNEI. CDR3 length: 16 residues. The V gene lost 5 bases and the J gene lost 0 bases, with 17 bases spanning the gap. CDR3 DNA sequence: TGTGCCAGCAGTACCTCCTTCGCAGGTAGCTCCTACGAGCAGTACTTC. The encoded protein is CASSTSFAGSSYEQYF.

The rearrangement links TRBV10-2 to TRBJ1-5; D is perhaps TRBD1 (5 bases). From germline, CDR1 is WSHSY and CDR2 SAAADI. V was cut by 5 bases and J by 5 bases, with 10 bases left in between. This CDR3 region has 13 residues. The chain's CDR3 is CASSSGFYQPQHF. For the CDR3, the DNA is TGCGCCAGCAGTTCAGGGTTCTATCAGCCCCAGCATTTT.

The chain uses TRBV20-1 and TRBJ2-2, with D possibly being TRBD1 (5 bases). This CDR3 comprises 14 residues. V lost 5 bases, J lost 5 bases, and 15 bases lay in between. CDR1 and CDR2 from the germline V gene are DFQATT and SNEGSKA (reference sequence). CDR3 sequence reads: CSAVRQGMTGELFF. The CDR3 DNA reads as TGCAGTGCTGTGAGGCAGGGCATGACCGGGGAGCTGTTTTTT.

This clonotype was picked up a small number of times. The chain recombines TRBV6-1 with TRBJ2-2; 10 bases align to TRBD2. V was clipped by 6 bases and J by 4 bases; unmatched bases: 14. This CDR3 has 18 residues. The germline V gene encodes CDR1 MNHNS and CDR2 SASEGT. The DNA for the CDR3 is TGTGCCAGCAGCCTCAAGGGCGGCCTAGCGGGAGCCACCGGGGAGCTGTTTTTT. Encoded protein: CASSLKGGLAGATGELFF.

This clonotype occurred a few times. V usage is TRBV19 and J usage is TRBJ1-1; D is undetermined. Germline V gives CDR1 LNHDA, CDR2 SQIVND (reference sequence). This CDR3 spans 14 amino acids. Between the trimmed V and J ends, which lost 5 bases and 1 base, there was a span of 11 bases. As DNA, the CDR3 is TGTGCCAGTAGTTTCCGGGCCCCGAACACTGAAGCTTTCTTT. This codes for CASSFRAPNTEAFF.

V and J are TRBV30 and TRBJ1-5; D possibly corresponds to TRBD1 (5 bases). Germline-derived CDR1 and CDR2 are GTSNPN and SVGIG (reference sequence). The CDR3 contains 15 residues. Deletions cut 1 base from V and 0 bases from J, with 10 bases between. Here the CDR3 reads CAWSEGSYSNQPQHF. CDR3 DNA sequence: TGTGCCTGGAGTGAGGGGAGTTATAGCAATCAGCCCCAGCATTTT. Full variable domain (remainder filled in from reference TRBV30 and TRBJ1-5): SQTIHQWPATLVQPVGSPLSLECTVEGTSNPNLYWYRQAAGRGLQLLFYSVGIGQISSEVPQNLSASRPQDRQFILSSKKLLLSDSGFYLCAWSEGSYSNQPQHFGDGTRLSIL.

The rearrangement uses TRBV7-2 and TRBJ2-5; no clear D gene. There are 12 residues in the CDR3. Germline V CDR1 and CDR2: SGHTA, FQGNSA. The V and J ends lost 0 bases and 2 bases respectively, with 1 base between them. CDR3 in amino acids: CASSLAQETQYF. In nucleotides, the CDR3 is TGTGCCAGCAGCTTAGCACAAGAGACCCAGTACTTC.

The chain joins TRBV6-4 to TRBJ2-5; TRBD2 aligns across 11 bases. The V gene's germline CDR1 is MRHNA and CDR2 SNTAGT. The CDR3 extends over 16 amino acids. The trim removed 6 bases at V and 1 base at J, leaving 7 bases unmatched. DNA of the CDR3: TGTGCCAGCAGCTTTCTAGCGGGAGGATCCCAAGAGACCCAGTACTTC. This codes for CASSFLAGGSQETQYF.

The V and J genes are TRBV27 and TRBJ1-1; a weak D match, TRBD1 (5 bases). V was pared by 5 bases and J by 3 bases, with 19 bases between. The CDR3 spans 16 residues. Per the germline V gene, CDR1 is MNHEY and CDR2 is SMNVEV (reference sequence). The CDR3 loop reads CASSRNLGQTYTEAFF. The CDR3, as DNA: TGTGCCAGCAGTCGAAATCTCGGACAAACCTACACTGAAGCTTTCTTT.